The clone carrying this TCR beta chain was found many times. Its cognate antigen is unknown. Orbital computed tomography, thyroid ultrasound, serum thyroxine and TRAb, and clinical symptoms together informed the diagnoses. From RNA transcripts, TCR beta CDR3 regions were amplified. When the TCR CDR3 underwent first-round RT-PCR, the HTBI primer set was used. TCRdb redid the calling of the multiplex PCR reads with MiXCR, one entry per CDR3 protein. The sample has about 400,000 distinct CDR3 sequences, 15% seen once; the top ten hold approximately 32%. This entry comes from a study of T cells in Graves' hyperthyroidism and ophthalmopathy. As for the study in general: Peripheral blood draws took place at initial diagnosis, ahead of any treatment. Study-level results: The model made its ophthalmopathy prediction, and onset followed a median approximately 6 months later. Ophthalmopathy was told apart from stable hyperthyroidism by a 13 V-J model.

This CDR3 contains 15 residues. V shed 6 bases, J shed 4 bases, and the junction held 9 bases outside the gene matches. Per germline, CDR1 SQVTM and CDR2 ANQGSEA. The source material was blood. This TCR derives from a young woman with Graves' hyperthyroidism. This sequence joins TRBV29-1 and TRBJ1-2, with 12 positions matching TRBD1. The CDR3 bases are TGCAGCGTAGCCGGGACAGGGGGCGTCGTCTATGGCTACACCTTC. It translates to CSVAGTGGVVYGYTF.